This T cell receptor (beta chain) was identified in a study of OX40 agonist ivuxolimab in advanced cancers. Points from the study as a whole: Certain nonresponding patients likewise had low normalized T-cell clonal expansion. Among T cells, CD8+ cells averaged more expanded clones than CD4+ cells.

Worth noting for this clone: Its antigen remains unidentified.

The V gene's germline CDR1 is SQVTM and CDR2 ANQGSEA. V trimming: 4 bases; J trimming: 6 bases; junction bases outside the gene matches: 4. The CDR3 spans 13 residues. The repertoire was sequenced with immunoSEQ multiplex PCR; TCRdb's copy has only in-frame clones and lacks some. The table includes about 66,000 clones, roughly nine tenths detected once. This rearrangement joins TRBV29-1 to TRBJ1-5; 9 bases fit TRBD1. The TCR was taken from an adult with an advanced solid tumor such as melanoma, head and neck, liver or kidney cancer. The specimen comprised CD4+ or CD8+ T cells sorted from blood, sampled in a trial of the OX40 agonist ivuxolimab. CDR3 amino acids: CSVGDRDGQPQHF. DNA for the CDR3: TGCAGCGTTGGGGACAGGGATGGTCAGCCCCAGCATTTT. Combining the CDR3 with reference TRBV29-1 and TRBJ1-5 gives the whole variable domain SAVISQKPSRDICQRGTSLTIQCQVDSQVTMMFWYRQQPGQSLTLIATANQGSEATYESGFVIDKFPISRPNLTFSTLTVSNMSPEDSSIYLCSVGDRDGQPQHFGDGTRLSIL.